The clone carrying this TCR beta chain was counted once. The data are from a study of T cells in Graves' hyperthyroidism and ophthalmopathy. The CDR3 has 15 amino acids. V lost 0 bases and J lost 1; bases outside the gene matches: 5. CDR1 and CDR2 from the germline V gene are DFQATT and SNEGSKA (reference sequence). Template material for amplifying TCR beta CDR3 regions consisted of RNA transcripts. The HTBI primer set served for first-round RT-PCR of the TCR CDR3. One entry per CDR3 protein results from TCRdb running MiXCR on the multiplex PCR reads. Among roughly 700,000 distinct CDR3 sequences listed, 15% to 20% were seen once.

The TCR sequence derives from a man aged 45 to 65 with Graves' hyperthyroidism. The V call is TRBV20-1, the J call TRBJ1-2, with 7 bases that match TRBD1. The sample comprised blood. DNA of the CDR3: TGCAGTGCTAGAGAACCGGGACAGCTTAACTATGGCTACACCTTC. Translating gives CSAREPGQLNYGYTF.